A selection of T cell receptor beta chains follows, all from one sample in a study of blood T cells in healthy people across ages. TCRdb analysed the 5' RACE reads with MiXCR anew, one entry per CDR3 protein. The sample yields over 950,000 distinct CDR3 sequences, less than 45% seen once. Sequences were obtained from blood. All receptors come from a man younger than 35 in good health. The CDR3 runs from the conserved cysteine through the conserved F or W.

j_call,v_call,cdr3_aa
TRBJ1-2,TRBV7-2,CASSLVGNWANYGYTF
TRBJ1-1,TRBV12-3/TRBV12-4,CASRRSPGANTEAFF
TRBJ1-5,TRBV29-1,CSARTGRGSNQPQHF
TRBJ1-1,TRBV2,CASKMRLVRAATEAFF
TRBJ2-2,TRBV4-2,CASSPEPLDTGELFF
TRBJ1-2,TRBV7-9,CASSLEPQRYPNYGYTF
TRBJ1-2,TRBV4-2,CASKSSGSRGNYGYTF
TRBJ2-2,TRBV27,CGSSFSGVVHLGELFF
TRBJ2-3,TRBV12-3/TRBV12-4,CASSSRGHSTDTQYF
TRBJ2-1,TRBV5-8,CASSQWAVEQFF
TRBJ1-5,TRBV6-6,CASSITGLNQPQHF
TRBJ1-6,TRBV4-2,CASSQDTEADSRYNSPLHF
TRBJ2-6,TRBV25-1,CASRRGTTQAGANVLTF
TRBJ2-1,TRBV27,CASSFRRGGLDEQFF
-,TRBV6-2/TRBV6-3,CASSYSASGGMNEQYF
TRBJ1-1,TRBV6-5,CASTADRYNTEAFF
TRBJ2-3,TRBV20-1,CSARVQTGYTDTQYF
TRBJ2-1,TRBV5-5,CASSLGDTNEQFF
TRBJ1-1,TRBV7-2,CASSSQGGNTEAFF
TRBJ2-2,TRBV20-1,CSANSPGGELFF